This passage covers 12 T cell receptor beta chains from one sample sequenced in a study of T cell changes during pregnancy in multiple sclerosis. This table comes from immunoSEQ multiplex PCR, and its TCRdb copy is limited to in-frame clones, with some not included. The sample has 30,000 or so clones, over 80% seen once; the top ten hold about 6.3%. Sequenced material: CD8+ T cells from peripheral blood mononuclear cells, taken before pregnancy. The source of these receptors is a female donor with multiple sclerosis, enrolled in a pregnancy study.

The chain carries TRBV28 and TRBJ2-3; D uncertain. The CDR3 covers 14 residues. V lost 4 bases and J 1 base, leaving 9 bases between the germline ends. Germline loops: CDR1 MDHEN, CDR2 SYDVKM. CDR3 nucleotide sequence: TGTGCCAGCAGTTCCCATGAGGGCACAGATACGCAGTATTTT. Protein product: CASSSHEGTDTQYF.

CDR3 sequence reads: CASSSGPGQGVTYEQYF. The CDR3 DNA reads TGTGCCAGCAGCTCGGGACCAGGACAGGGTGTAACCTACGAGCAGTACTTC. The V call is TRBV5-4, the J call TRBJ2-7, with 8 bases matching TRBD1. The V gene end was trimmed by 3 bases and the J gene end by 2 bases; junction bases not matched to a gene: 13. The CDR3 is made up of 17 amino acids. The germline gives CDR1 SGHNT, CDR2 YYREEE (reference sequence).

The V call is TRBV27, the J call TRBJ2-1; D is unclear. The germline gives CDR1 MNHEY, CDR2 SMNVEV (reference sequence). The CDR3 spans 15 residues. V shed 7 bases and J shed 1 base, with 14 bases lying between them. CDR3 in DNA: TGTGCCAGCACCCCGTTGGCGGATTCCTACAATGAGCAGTTCTTC. It is translated as CASTPLADSYNEQFF.

The chain combines TRBV4-3 with TRBJ2-2; unclear D gene. Between the trimmed V and J ends, which lost 0 bases and 6 bases, there was a span of 8 bases. The CDR3 is made up of 14 amino acids. Germline V gene data show CDR1 as LGHNA and CDR2 as YSLEER. The CDR3 loop reads CASSQDPVSGELFF. For the CDR3, the DNA is TGCGCCAGCAGCCAAGATCCCGTTTCCGGGGAGCTGTTTTTT.

This clone has just one count. This chain connects TRBV18 to TRBJ2-1; 11 nucleotides align to TRBD2. The CDR3 covers 16 residues. J was trimmed by 7 bases and V by 3 bases; bases with no gene match: 8. Germline CDR1 and CDR2: KGHSH and LQKENI. In DNA form, the CDR3 reads TGTGCCAGCTCACCTCCCACTAGCGGGAGAGAAAATGAGCAGTTCTTC. This translates into CASSPPTSGRENEQFF.

CDR3 nucleotide sequence: TGTGCCAGCAGACACCTAGAACCTGGGGCCAACGTCCTGACTTTC. It translates to CASRHLEPGANVLTF. The V call is TRBV11-2, the J call TRBJ2-6; no definite D call. The CDR3 consists of 15 residues. V dropped 6 bases and J dropped 2 bases, with 11 bases sitting between them. The V gene's germline CDR1 is SGHAT and CDR2 FQNNGV.

The chain carries TRBV7-9 and TRBJ1-6; 9 bases are shared with TRBD1. Unmatched junction bases numbered 7, after V lost 5 bases and J lost 2 bases. The CDR3 runs to 17 residues. In germline, CDR1 is SEHNR, CDR2 FQNEAQ (reference sequence). DNA for the CDR3: TGTGCCAGCAGCCTGGGACAGGGAGACGCCTATAATTCACCCCTCCACTTT. This gives the protein CASSLGQGDAYNSPLHF.

The chain is built from TRBV7-9 and TRBJ2-3; 7 bases agree with TRBD2. Germline trimming cut 3 bases from V and 1 base from J; bases unmatched to any gene: 7. The CDR3 consists of 16 residues. Germline values: CDR1 SEHNR, CDR2 FQNEAQ (reference sequence). DNA for the CDR3: TGTGCCAGCAGCTTCGCTAGCGGAGTCCGCACAGATACGCAGTATTTT. Its protein product is CASSFASGVRTDTQYF.

The chain's CDR3 is CASSYSDRQYGYTF. In DNA form, the CDR3 reads TGTGCCAGCAGTTACTCGGACAGGCAGTATGGCTACACCTTC. This rearrangement joins TRBV6-5 to TRBJ1-2, with 7 bases matching TRBD1. V trimming: 0 bases; J trimming: 5 bases; junction bases outside the gene matches: 3. There are 14 residues in the CDR3. The germline V gene has CDR1 MNHEY and CDR2 SVGAGI.

The rearrangement links TRBV19 to TRBJ2-5; D gene unclear. The J call may be wrong; the DNA end is better matched by TRBJ2-7. The CDR3 contains 11 residues. Germline lookup yields CDR1 LNHDA and CDR2 SQIVND (reference sequence). CDR3 DNA sequence: TGTGCCAGTAGTAATAGCTACGAGCAGTACTTC. Amino acids: CASSNSYEQYF.

The chain recombines TRBV18 with TRBJ2-7; 10 bases line up with TRBD1. The CDR3 is made up of 14 amino acids. Looked up from germline, CDR1 is KGHSH and CDR2 is LQKENI. With 2 bases clipped from V and 8 bases from J, the junction kept 6 bases outside the gene matches. The CDR3 nucleotides are TGTGCCAGCTCACCAGTAGACAGGGGGCTTCAGCAGTACTTC. Amino acids: CASSPVDRGLQQYF.

This clone showed up just once. The rearrangement joins TRBV25-1 to TRBJ2-7, with TRBD2 matching over 11 bases. Germline V gene sequence: CDR1 MGHDK, CDR2 SYGVNS. Trimming at V came to 6 bases and at J to 3 bases, leaving 4 bases not matched to a gene. This CDR3 is built from 14 residues. The CDR3 sequence is CASRGTSGSYEQYF. The DNA of the CDR3 is TGTGCCAGCAGAGGAACTAGCGGGAGCTACGAGCAGTACTTC.